A selection of T cell receptor beta chains follows, all from one sample in a study of early T cells in non-severe SARS-CoV-2 infection. TCRdb redid the calling of the 5' RACE reads with MiXCR, one entry per CDR3 protein. The repertoire holds 65,000 to 95,000 distinct CDR3 sequences, with more than 13% as singletons. The sequencing sample was made of whole blood. Receptor source: an adult who was a healthcare worker with PCR-confirmed SARS-CoV-2 infection or an uninfected control (not recorded which). CDR3s include the opening cysteine and the closing phenylalanine or tryptophan. The order of the fields is V gene, D gene, J gene, clone size, CDR3 protein, CDR3 DNA. D genes are given only for firm matches. A row's size may be missing; if present it is once, few, many or a size class.

>TRBV25-1|NA|TRBJ1-5|few
CASSDPCLRKYNQPQHF
TGTGCCAGCAGTGACCCCTGCTTGAGGAAGTACAATCAGCCCCAGCATTTT
>TRBV7-9|NA|TRBJ2-2|many
CASGRDRVDTGELFF
TGTGCCAGCGGACGGGACCGAGTCGACACCGGGGAGCTGTTTTTT
>TRBV18|TRBD1|TRBJ1-2|NA
CASSPSGQDLYGYTF
TGTGCCAGCTCACCATCCGGACAGGACCTCTATGGCTACACCTTC
>TRBV7-9|TRBD1|TRBJ2-5|few
CASSNRQGLAQETQYF
TGTGCCAGCAGCAACCGACAGGGTTTGGCCCAAGAGACCCAGTACTTC
>TRBV4-1|TRBD1|TRBJ1-1|NA
CASSQVQGVTEAFF
TGCGCCAGCAGCCAGGTACAGGGGGTCACTGAAGCTTTCTTT
>TRBV13|TRBD1|TRBJ2-2|many
CASRKTGATGELFF
TGTGCCAGCAGGAAGACAGGGGCCACCGGGGAGCTGTTTTTT
>TRBV12-3/TRBV12-4|TRBD1|TRBJ2-1|few
CASSWDRGPSGEQFF
TGTGCCAGCAGCTGGGACAGGGGGCCCTCCGGTGAGCAGTTCTTC
>TRBV19|TRBD2|TRBJ2-5|few
CASSPRLAETQYF
TGTGCCAGTAGTCCACGACTAGCAGAGACCCAGTACTTC
>TRBV29-1|TRBD2|TRBJ2-6|few
CSLGWTSGDSSGANVLTF
TGCAGCCTAGGGTGGACTAGCGGGGATAGCTCTGGGGCCAACGTCCTGACTTTC
>TRBV5-4|TRBD2|TRBJ2-3|NA
CASSPSGGSSTDTQYF
TGTGCCAGCTCTCCTAGCGGGGGCTCCAGCACAGATACGCAGTATTTT
>TRBV6-2/TRBV6-3|TRBD2|TRBJ2-1|NA
CASSYRVRLAGINEQFF
TGTGCCAGCAGTTACCGGGTGCGACTAGCGGGGATCAATGAGCAGTTCTTC
>TRBV6-6|TRBD1|TRBJ2-7|many
CASSWSRDRDWYF
TGTGCCAGCAGTTGGTCCCGGGACAGGGATTGGTACTTC
>TRBV10-3|TRBD1|TRBJ2-3|few
CAIGTGPSTDTQYF
TGTGCCATCGGGACAGGCCCTAGCACAGATACGCAGTATTTT
>TRBV6-5|NA|TRBJ1-1|many
CASKKPGHENTEAFF
TGTGCCAGCAAGAAACCGGGACACGAAAACACTGAAGCTTTCTTT
>TRBV7-8|TRBD1|TRBJ2-3|few
CASSGGDRVADTQYF
TGTGCCAGCAGCGGCGGGGACAGGGTGGCAGATACGCAGTATTTT
>TRBV29-1|NA|TRBJ2-7|NA
CSVLTPTSYEQYF
TGCAGCGTCCTCACACCGACCTCCTACGAGCAGTACTTC
>TRBV6-6|NA|TRBJ1-1|NA
CPRPLKVDEAFF
TGTCCCCGCCCCCTAAAAGTAGATGAAGCTTTCTTT
>TRBV11-1|TRBD1|TRBJ2-5|many
CASSLSAAGGHGETQYF
TGTGCCAGCAGCTTATCGGCGGCAGGGGGCCATGGGGAGACCCAGTACTTC
>TRBV20-1|TRBD1|TRBJ1-1|NA
CSARASGTDEAFF
TGCAGTGCTAGAGCCTCCGGGACAGATGAAGCTTTCTTT
>TRBV27|NA|TRBJ2-7|NA
CASSYDDRSEQYF
TGTGCCAGCAGCTATGACGACCGTAGCGAGCAGTACTTC
>TRBV28|NA|TRBJ2-4|few
CASSSLNIQYF
TGTGCCAGCAGTTCACTAAACATTCAGTACTTC
>TRBV20-1|NA|TRBJ2-3|few
CSASGWRTDTQYF
TGCAGTGCTAGTGGATGGAGGACAGATACGCAGTATTTT
>TRBV3-1|NA|TRBJ2-5|few
CASSQGGQTQYF
TGTGCCAGCAGCCAAGGAGGCCAGACCCAGTACTTC
>TRBV20-1|TRBD1|TRBJ1-2|many
CSARVWGSKGQGPSSYGYTF
TGCAGTGCTAGAGTTTGGGGGTCTAAGGGACAGGGACCATCTAGTTATGGCTACACCTTC